The T cell receptor (beta chain) under discussion was sequenced for a study of T-cell reconstitution after alpha-beta-depleted transplantation in children (TCRdb year 2016). About the study as a whole: The study quantitatively tracked T-cell immune reconstitution after TCRalphabeta/CD19-depleted allogeneic hematopoietic cell transplantation in children using TCR repertoire profiling.

Trimming costs V 2 bases and J 4 bases, and their ends lie 11 bases apart. Reading from cysteine to phenylalanine, the CDR3 counts 15 amino acids. The kept DNA is CDR3 alone, 45 bases in frame from the first base. Based on the germline V gene (reference sequence), the CDR1 and CDR2 sequences are LGHDT and YNNKEL. Library construction relied on PCR. The instrument was an Illumina HiSeq 2500. TCR library preparation used molecular barcoding, with unique molecular identifiers applied to normalize quantification of the TCRbeta repertoire. The public sequencing data were trimmed at Q25 with fastp and processed into clonotypes with MiXCR by TCRdb, which kept only in-frame beta chains. Every entry covers one CDR3 protein and lists the most common genes and DNA from its rows. A total of 350,000 to 400,000 distinct CDR3 sequences appear in this sample, more than 10% of them only once. 3.5% to 4.5% of the sample lies in the top ten.

As regards this clonotype: This receptor's antigen is unknown. Per-base quality was not reported, and no clone a single base away is much larger than it.

The sample here was PBMCs, taken from the stem cell graft. The sequence joins TRBV3-1 to TRBJ2-2, with no confidently assigned D gene. The receptor was isolated from a human donor who donated a stem cell graft to a child with Fanconi anemia. The base sequence is TGTGCCAGCAGCCAACTCACAGTCACCACCGGGGAGCTGTTTTTT. Its amino acids are CASSQLTVTTGELFF.